This T cell receptor beta chain was observed in a study of cytomegalovirus exposure and HLA in healthy donors. This CDR3 comprises 13 residues. Germline CDR1 is GTSNPN and CDR2 is SVGIG (reference sequence). V was pared by 3 bases and J by 6 bases, with 14 bases between. The table lists this clone with a few counts. 13 Jbeta primers and 60 Vbeta primers were used for the PCR. Only in-frame clones appear in the TCRdb table, and some are missing; sequencing was by immunoSEQ multiplex PCR. This table has 74,000 or so clones, 60% to 80% appearing once. The source material was PBMCs. The rearrangement links TRBV30 to TRBJ1-1; D might be TRBD1 (5 bases). This receptor was obtained from a woman aged 40-49 years in good health and CMV-seropositive. Written as DNA, the CDR3 is TGTGCCTGGAGAGGACGGTGGGACTCTGAAGCTTTCTTT. It translates to CAWRGRWDSEAFF.